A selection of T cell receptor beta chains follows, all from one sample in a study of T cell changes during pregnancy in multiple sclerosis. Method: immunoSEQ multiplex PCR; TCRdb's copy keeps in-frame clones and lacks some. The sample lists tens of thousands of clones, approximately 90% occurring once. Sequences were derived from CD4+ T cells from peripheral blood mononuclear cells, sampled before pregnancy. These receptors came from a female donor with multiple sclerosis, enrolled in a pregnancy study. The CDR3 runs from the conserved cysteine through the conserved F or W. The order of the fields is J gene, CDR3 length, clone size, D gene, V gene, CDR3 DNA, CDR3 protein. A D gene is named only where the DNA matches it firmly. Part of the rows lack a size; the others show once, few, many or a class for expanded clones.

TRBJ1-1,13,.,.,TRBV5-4,TGTGCCAGCAGCTTACCCGGGGACACTGAAGCTTTCTTT,CASSLPGDTEAFF
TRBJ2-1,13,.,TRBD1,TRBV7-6,TGTGCCAGCAGCTTAGGGACAGGGGATGAGCAGTTCTTC,CASSLGTGDEQFF
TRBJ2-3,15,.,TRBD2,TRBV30,TGTGCCTGGAGTGGGACTAGCGGGAGTGCAGATACGCAGTATTTT,CAWSGTSGSADTQYF
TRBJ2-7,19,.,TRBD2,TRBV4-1,TGCGCCAGCAGCCAAGATCGGGGACTAGCGGGAGACAATGGCTACGAGCAGTACTTC,CASSQDRGLAGDNGYEQYF
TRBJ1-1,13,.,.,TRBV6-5,TGTGCCAGCAAGGGACTCACGAACACTGAAGCTTTCTTT,CASKGLTNTEAFF
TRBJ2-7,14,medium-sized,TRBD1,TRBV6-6,TGTGCCAGCAGGCCCGGGACAGGGTCCTACGAGCAGTACTTC,CASRPGTGSYEQYF
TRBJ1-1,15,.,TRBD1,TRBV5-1,TGCGCCAGCAGCTTGGGACAGGGGTGGAACACTGAAGCTTTCTTT,CASSLGQGWNTEAFF
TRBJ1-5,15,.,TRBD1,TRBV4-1,TGCGCCAGCAGCCTTGGGACAGGAGGGGATCAGCCCCAGCATTTT,CASSLGTGGDQPQHF
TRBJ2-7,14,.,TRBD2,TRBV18,TGTGCCAGCTCACCCACTAGCGGCTGGACCGAGCAGTACTTC,CASSPTSGWTEQYF
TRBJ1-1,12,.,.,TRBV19,TGTGCCAGTAGCTTAATGAACACTGAAGCTTTCTTT,CASSLMNTEAFF
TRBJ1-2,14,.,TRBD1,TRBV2,TGTGCCAGCAGTCCCGACAGGGAAGGCTATGGCTACACCTTC,CASSPDREGYGYTF
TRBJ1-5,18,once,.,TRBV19,TGTGCCAGTAGTATTGGGGACATCTTTGAAATAAGCAATCAGCCCCAGCATTTT,CASSIGDIFEISNQPQHF
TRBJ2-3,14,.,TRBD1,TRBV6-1,TGTGCCAGCAGCAGGACAGGGAATACAGATACGCAGTATTTT,CASSRTGNTDTQYF
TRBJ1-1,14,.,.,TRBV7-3,TGTGCCAGCAGCTTAGGACTGTCGAACACTGAAGCTTTCTTT,CASSLGLSNTEAFF
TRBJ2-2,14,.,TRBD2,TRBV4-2,TGTGCCAGCAGTCCACTAGCGGATACCGGGGAGCTGTTTTTT,CASSPLADTGELFF
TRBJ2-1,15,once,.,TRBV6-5,TGTGCCAGCAGTTACGGGGGCGGAAACTACAATGAGCAGTTCTTC,CASSYGGGNYNEQFF
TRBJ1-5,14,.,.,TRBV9,TGTGCCAGCAGCCCTTTCGGGGGATACCAGCCCCAGCATTTT,CASSPFGGYQPQHF
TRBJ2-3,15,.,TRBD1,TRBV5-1,TGCGCCAGCAGCCCCCCGGGACAGGGCACAGATACGCAGTATTTT,CASSPPGQGTDTQYF
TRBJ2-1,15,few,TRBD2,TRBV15,TGTGCCACCAGCAGAGGACTAGCGTCCTACAATGAGCAGTTCTTC,CATSRGLASYNEQFF
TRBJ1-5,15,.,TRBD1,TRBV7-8,TGTGCCAGCAGCTTCGGGGACAGGGGATATCAGCCCCAGCATTTT,CASSFGDRGYQPQHF
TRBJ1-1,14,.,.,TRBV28,TGTGCCATTAAAAATATTCAGGGGAACACTGAAGCTTTCTTT,CAIKNIQGNTEAFF
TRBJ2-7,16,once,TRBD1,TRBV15,TGTGCCACCAGCTCGGCACAGGGGACCCGAAAGGGGGAGCAGTACTTC,CATSSAQGTRKGEQYF
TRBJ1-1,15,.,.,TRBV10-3,TGTGCCATCGCACCGGGGGGGGGAGGAAGGACTGAAGCTTTCTTT,CAIAPGGGGRTEAFF
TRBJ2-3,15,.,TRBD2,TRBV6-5,TGTGCCAGCAGTCCGGGACTAGCGGAGACCTATACGCAGTATTTT,CASSPGLAETYTQYF
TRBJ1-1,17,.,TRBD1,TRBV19,TGTGCCAGTAGTATAGGTGGGACAGGGGATTTCAACACTGAAGCTTTCTTT,CASSIGGTGDFNTEAFF
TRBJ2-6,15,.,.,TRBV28,TGTGCCAGCAGTGAACAGGGATCTGGGGCCAACGTCCTGACTTTC,CASSEQGSGANVLTF
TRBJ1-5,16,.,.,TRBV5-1,TGCGCCAGCAGTGAGGGGGTAGGGCTGGGGAATCAGCCCCAGCATTTT,CASSEGVGLGNQPQHF
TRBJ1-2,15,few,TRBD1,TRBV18,TGTGCCAGCTCACCACCGAGGACAGGGGGCTATGGCTACACCTTC,CASSPPRTGGYGYTF
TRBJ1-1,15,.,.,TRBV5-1,TGCGCCAGCAGCTTCTCGAGAAGGGGAAACACTGAAGCTTTCTTT,CASSFSRRGNTEAFF
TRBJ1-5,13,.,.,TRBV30,TGTGCCTGGAGTGTACAGGGCGGTCAGCCCCAGCATTTT,CAWSVQGGQPQHF
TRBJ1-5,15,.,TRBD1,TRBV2,TGTGCCAGCAGAGCGGGACAGGGGATCGCTCAGCCCCAGCATTTT,CASRAGQGIAQPQHF
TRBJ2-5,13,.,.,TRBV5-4,TGTGCCAGCAGCAGGGACTCCCAAGAGACCCAGTACTTC,CASSRDSQETQYF
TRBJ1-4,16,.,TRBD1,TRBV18,TGTGCCAGCTCACCCGTAACAGGGGGGTCGAATGAAAAACTGTTTTTT,CASSPVTGGSNEKLFF
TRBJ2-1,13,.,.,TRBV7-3,TGTGCCAGCAGCCCCAGTTCTGGTAATGAGCAGTTCTTC,CASSPSSGNEQFF
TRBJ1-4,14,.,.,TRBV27,TGTGCCAGCAGTCTCGGAGGGGTGGGGGAAAAACTGTTTTTT,CASSLGGVGEKLFF
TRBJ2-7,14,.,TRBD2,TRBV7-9,TGTGCCAGCAGCTTTCTCGCGGGGGGTACCGAGCAGTACTTC,CASSFLAGGTEQYF
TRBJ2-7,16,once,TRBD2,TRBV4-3,TGCGCCAGCAGCCACCCTAGCGGGCGGCTTCCCTACGAGCAGTACTTC,CASSHPSGRLPYEQYF
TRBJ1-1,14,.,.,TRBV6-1,TGTGCCAGCAGTCGACAAGTCATGAACACTGAAGCTTTCTTT,CASSRQVMNTEAFF
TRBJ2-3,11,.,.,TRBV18,TGTGCCAGCTCACCCTCAGATACGCAGTATTTT,CASSPSDTQYF
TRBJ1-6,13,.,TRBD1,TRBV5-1,TGCGCCAGCAGAGGGACAGGCCCTTCACCCCTCCACTTT,CASRGTGPSPLHF
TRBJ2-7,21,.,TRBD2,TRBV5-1,TGCGCCAGCAGCTTGAGTCCCATTCCCATGGGCGGGGGGTGGACCCCCTACGAGCAGTACTTC,CASSLSPIPMGGGWTPYEQYF
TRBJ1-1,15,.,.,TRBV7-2,TGTGCCAGCAGCTTAGGGGGGGTTGGGAACACTGAAGCTTTCTTT,CASSLGGVGNTEAFF
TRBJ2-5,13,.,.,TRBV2,TGTGCCAGCAGTGGGGCAGCCGAAGAGACCCAGTACTTC,CASSGAAEETQYF
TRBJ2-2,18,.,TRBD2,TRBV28,TGTGCCAGCAGTCCAATTTTACGACTAGCTCCTGAAACCGGGGAGCTGTTTTTT,CASSPILRLAPETGELFF
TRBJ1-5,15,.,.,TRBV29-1,TGCAGCGACGATAAAACAGGGAGAAGCAATCAGCCCCAGCATTTT,CSDDKTGRSNQPQHF
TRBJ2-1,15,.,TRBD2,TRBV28,TGTGCCAGCATACTTAGCGGGAGCTCCTACAATGAGCAGTTCTTC,CASILSGSSYNEQFF
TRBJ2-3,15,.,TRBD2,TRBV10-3,TGTGCCATCAGTGAGGGGGGGACTACCACAGATACGCAGTATTTT,CAISEGGTTTDTQYF
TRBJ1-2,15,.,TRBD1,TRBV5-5,TGTGCCAGCAGCTCCCGACAGGGAAATAACTATGGCTACACCTTC,CASSSRQGNNYGYTF
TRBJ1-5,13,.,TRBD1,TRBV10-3,TGTGCCATCAGTGGAGGGGGCAGTCAGCCCCAGCATTTT,CAISGGGSQPQHF
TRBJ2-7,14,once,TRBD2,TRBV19,TGTGCCAGTAGTCCCAGGGAGGGACCCTACGAGCAGTACTTC,CASSPREGPYEQYF
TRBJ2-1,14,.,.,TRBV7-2,TGTGCCAGCAGCTTAGTGGCTAGGGAGAATGAGCAGTTCTTC,CASSLVARENEQFF
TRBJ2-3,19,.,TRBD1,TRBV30,TGTGCCTGGAGTGGGCGGGCTCACCAGAGACAGGGGGCATACGATACGCAGTATTTT,CAWSGRAHQRQGAYDTQYF
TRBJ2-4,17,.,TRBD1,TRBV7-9,TGTGCCAGCAGCTTAAGACAGGGGGCATACGTGGGAAACATTCAGTACTTC,CASSLRQGAYVGNIQYF
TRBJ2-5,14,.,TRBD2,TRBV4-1,TGCGCCAGCAGCCAGGGGCGGGGGGATACGCCCCAGTACTTC,CASSQGRGDTPQYF
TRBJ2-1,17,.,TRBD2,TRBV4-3,TGCGCCAGCAGCCAAGATCTAGCGGGGGGGCCGAGGAATGAGCAGTTCTTC,CASSQDLAGGPRNEQFF